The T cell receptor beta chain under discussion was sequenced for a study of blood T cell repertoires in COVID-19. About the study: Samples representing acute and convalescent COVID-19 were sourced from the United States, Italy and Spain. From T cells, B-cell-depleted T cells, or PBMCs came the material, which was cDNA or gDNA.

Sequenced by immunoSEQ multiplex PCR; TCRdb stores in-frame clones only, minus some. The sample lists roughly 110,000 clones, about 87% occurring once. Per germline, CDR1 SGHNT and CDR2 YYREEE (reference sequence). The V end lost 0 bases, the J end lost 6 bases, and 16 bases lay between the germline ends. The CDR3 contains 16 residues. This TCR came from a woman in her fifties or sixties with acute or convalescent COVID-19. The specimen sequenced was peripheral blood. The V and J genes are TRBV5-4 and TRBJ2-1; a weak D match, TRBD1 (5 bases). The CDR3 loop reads CASSLGAVGPSNEQFF. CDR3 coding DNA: TGTGCCAGCAGCTTGGGGGCCGTGGGGCCCTCCAATGAGCAGTTCTTC.